This TCR beta chain was documented in a study of Ad26.COV2.S vaccination and SARS-CoV-2 variants. Turning to the study itself: The vaccine Ad26.COV2.S was put into the muscle once, or twice with 56 days between.

Concerning this clone itself: Its antigen is currently unknown.

Assay: immunoSEQ multiplex PCR; the TCRdb copy retains only in-frame clones and omits some. The table has some 330,000 clones, 85% to 90% seen once. Study outcomes and limitations: Recipients of either vaccine or placebo displayed similar breadth of non-spike TCRs.

This sample's treatment: 19 received Ad26.COV2.S at low or high dose, single or two shots; about 5 received placebo; per-sample allocation not given. The study sampled participants on day 63 after the first vaccine or placebo injection. Here the sequenced sample was peripheral blood, taken in a trial of Ad26.COV2.S vaccine versus placebo. This TCR derives from a person between 18 and 59 years old who received the Ad26.COV2.S COVID-19 vaccine or a placebo.

CDR3 sequence (DNA): TGTGCCAGCAGTAACCGGGACAGGGGCTTCGCTCGGACTTTCTTT. It yields the protein CASSNRDRGFARTFF. The chain recombines TRBV27 with TRBJ1-1; 10 positions match TRBD1. Per the germline V gene, CDR1 is MNHEY and CDR2 is SMNVEV (reference sequence). The V segment lost 5 bases and the J segment 12 bases; nucleotides outside the gene matches: 15. The CDR3 spans 15 residues.